This T cell receptor beta chain emerged from a study of chemoradiotherapy in HPV16-positive cancers. Findings of the study overall: Only a couple of HPV16-positive patients supplied the functional HPV-specificity definition.

Method: immunoSEQ multiplex PCR; TCRdb's copy keeps in-frame clones and lacks some. The sample consists of about 19,000 clones, roughly 82% of them appearing once. With regard to this clone: What it binds is not known.

After removal of 4 bases from V and 5 bases from J, the junction contained 1 base not matched to a gene. Germline-derived CDR1 and CDR2 are SEHNR and FQNEAQ (reference sequence). CDR3 length equals 12 residues. This material consisted of blood, taken from a patient who underwent chemoradiotherapy. This clonotype was sampled from a human donor with HPV-associated anogenital cancer. This sequence joins TRBV7-9 and TRBJ1-1; 7 nucleotides agree with TRBD1. The CDR3 region has the DNA TGTGCCAGCAGCTCACAGGGGACTGAAGCTTTCTTT. This gives the protein CASSSQGTEAFF.